The entry that follows covers one T cell receptor beta chain sequence. This sample is part of a study of cytomegalovirus exposure and HLA in healthy donors. Profiling relied on immunoSEQ multiplex PCR, and the TCRdb table lists in-frame clones only, not all of them. Altogether a few hundred thousand clones are present, 70% to 90% being singletons, with the ten largest covering roughly 0.75%. The CDR3 covers 12 residues. Germline lookup yields CDR1 SNHLY and CDR2 FYNNEI. The ends were cut back, 3 bases at V and 5 bases at J, with 7 bases in the middle. The sample comprised PBMCs. The sequence was obtained from a woman aged 18-29 years in good health and CMV-seronegative. The chain uses TRBV2 and TRBJ1-2; D might be TRBD1 (5 bases). CDR3 nucleotides: TGTGCCAGCAGTGAGGAGGGGTATGGCTACACCTTC. It codes for CASSEEGYGYTF.